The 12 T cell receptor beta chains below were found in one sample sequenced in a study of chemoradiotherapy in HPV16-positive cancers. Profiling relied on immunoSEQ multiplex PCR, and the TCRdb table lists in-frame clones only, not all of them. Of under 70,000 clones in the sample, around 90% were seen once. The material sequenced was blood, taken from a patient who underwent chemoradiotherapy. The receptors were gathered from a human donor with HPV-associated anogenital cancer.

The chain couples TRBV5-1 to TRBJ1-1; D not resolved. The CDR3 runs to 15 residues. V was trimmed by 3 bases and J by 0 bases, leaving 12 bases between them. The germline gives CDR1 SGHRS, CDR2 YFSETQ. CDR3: CASSSLKSVNTEAFF. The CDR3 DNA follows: TGCGCCAGCAGCTCCCTTAAGTCTGTGAACACTGAAGCTTTCTTT.

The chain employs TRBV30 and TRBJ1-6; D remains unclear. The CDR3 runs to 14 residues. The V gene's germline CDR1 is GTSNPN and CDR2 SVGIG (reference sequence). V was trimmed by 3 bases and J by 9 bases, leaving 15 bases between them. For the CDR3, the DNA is TGTGCCTGGAGGGTGACAACCACGGCTTCACCCCTCCACTTT. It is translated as CAWRVTTTASPLHF.

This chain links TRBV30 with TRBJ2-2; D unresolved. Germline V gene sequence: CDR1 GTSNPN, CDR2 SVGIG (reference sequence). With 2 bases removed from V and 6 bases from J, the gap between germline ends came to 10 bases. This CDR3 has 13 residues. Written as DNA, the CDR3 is TGTGCCTGGAGTAATGACCGCGCCGGGGAGCTGTTTTTT. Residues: CAWSNDRAGELFF.

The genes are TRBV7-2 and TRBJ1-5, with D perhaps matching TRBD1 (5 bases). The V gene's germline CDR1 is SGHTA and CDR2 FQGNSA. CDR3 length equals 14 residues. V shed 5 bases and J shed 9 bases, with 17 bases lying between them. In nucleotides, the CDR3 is TGTGCCAGCAGCCCCTTAGAGGGGATCTGGCCCCAGCATTTT. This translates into CASSPLEGIWPQHF.

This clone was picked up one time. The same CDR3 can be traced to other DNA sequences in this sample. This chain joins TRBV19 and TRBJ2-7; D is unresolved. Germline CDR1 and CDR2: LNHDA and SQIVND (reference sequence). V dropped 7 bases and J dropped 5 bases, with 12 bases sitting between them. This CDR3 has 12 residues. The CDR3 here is CASTGGRDEQYF. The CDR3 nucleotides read TGTGCCAGTACAGGCGGTCGGGACGAGCAGTACTTC.

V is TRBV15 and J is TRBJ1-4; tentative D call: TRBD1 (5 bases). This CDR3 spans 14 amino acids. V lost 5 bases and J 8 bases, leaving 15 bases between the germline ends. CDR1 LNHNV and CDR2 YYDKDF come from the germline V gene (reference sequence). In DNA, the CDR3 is TGTGCCACCAGCCTAGGAGGGGAGGGAGAAAAACTGTTTTTT. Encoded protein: CATSLGGEGEKLFF.

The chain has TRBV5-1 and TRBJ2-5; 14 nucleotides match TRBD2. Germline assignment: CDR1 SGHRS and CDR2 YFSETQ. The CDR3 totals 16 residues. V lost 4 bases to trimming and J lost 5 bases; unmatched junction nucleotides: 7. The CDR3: CASSPGLAGAGETQYF. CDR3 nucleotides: TGCGCCAGCAGCCCGGGACTAGCGGGGGCGGGGGAGACCCAGTACTTC.

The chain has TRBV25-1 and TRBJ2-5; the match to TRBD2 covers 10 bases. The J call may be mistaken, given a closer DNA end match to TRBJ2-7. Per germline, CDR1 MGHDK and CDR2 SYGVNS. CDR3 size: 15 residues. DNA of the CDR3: TGTGCCAGCAGTGGATGGACTAGCGGTCCCTACGAGCAGTACTTC. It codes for CASSGWTSGPYEQYF.

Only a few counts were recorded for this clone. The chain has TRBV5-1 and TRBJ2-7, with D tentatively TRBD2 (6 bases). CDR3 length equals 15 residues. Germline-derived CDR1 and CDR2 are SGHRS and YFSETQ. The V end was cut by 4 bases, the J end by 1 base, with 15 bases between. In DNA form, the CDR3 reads TGCGCCAGCAGCCCCGAGCGGGCCCGTTCCTACGAGCAGTACTTC. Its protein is CASSPERARSYEQYF.

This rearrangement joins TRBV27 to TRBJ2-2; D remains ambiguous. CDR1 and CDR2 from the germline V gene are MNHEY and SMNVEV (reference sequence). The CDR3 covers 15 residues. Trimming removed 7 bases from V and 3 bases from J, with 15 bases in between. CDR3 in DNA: TGTGCCAGCACCCGCTTGGGTCGGGACACCGGGGAGCTGTTTTTT. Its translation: CASTRLGRDTGELFF.

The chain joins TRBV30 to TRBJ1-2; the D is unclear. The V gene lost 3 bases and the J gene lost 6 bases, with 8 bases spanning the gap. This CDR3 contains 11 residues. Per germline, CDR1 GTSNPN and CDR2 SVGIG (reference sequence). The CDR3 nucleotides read TGTGCCTGGAGGGGAAACAATGGCTACACCTTC. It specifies CAWRGNNGYTF.

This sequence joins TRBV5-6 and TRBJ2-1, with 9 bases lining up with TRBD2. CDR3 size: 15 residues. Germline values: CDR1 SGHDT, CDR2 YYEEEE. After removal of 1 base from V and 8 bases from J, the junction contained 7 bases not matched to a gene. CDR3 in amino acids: CASSLISGRLDEQFF. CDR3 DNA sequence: TGTGCCAGCAGCTTGATCAGCGGGAGGCTTGATGAGCAGTTCTTC. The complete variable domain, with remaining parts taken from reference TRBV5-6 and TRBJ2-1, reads DAGVTQSPTHLIKTRGQQVTLRCSPKSGHDTVSWYQQALGQGPQFIFQYYEEEERQRGNFPDRFSGHQFPNYSSELNVNALLLGDSALYLCASSLISGRLDEQFFGPGTRLTVL.